The present entry profiles one TCR beta chain with its context. TCRdb analysed the RT-PCR reads with MiXCR anew, one entry per CDR3 protein. The repertoire includes approximately 720,000 distinct CDR3 sequences, approximately 14% of them detected once, and around 3.3% sits in the top ten. The ends were cut back, 7 bases at V and 7 bases at J, with 19 bases in the middle. Germline CDR1 MNHNS, CDR2 SASEGT. There are 14 residues in the CDR3. The chain carries TRBV6-1 and TRBJ2-5; D is tentatively TRBD1 or TRBD2 (5 bases each). Material for sequencing was memory CD4+ T cells from blood. The TCR was taken from a female donor in good health, serving as a healthy control. The CDR3 spells CASTRGADPGTQYF. The CDR3 DNA reads TGTGCCAGCACCAGAGGGGCGGACCCGGGGACCCAGTACTTC.